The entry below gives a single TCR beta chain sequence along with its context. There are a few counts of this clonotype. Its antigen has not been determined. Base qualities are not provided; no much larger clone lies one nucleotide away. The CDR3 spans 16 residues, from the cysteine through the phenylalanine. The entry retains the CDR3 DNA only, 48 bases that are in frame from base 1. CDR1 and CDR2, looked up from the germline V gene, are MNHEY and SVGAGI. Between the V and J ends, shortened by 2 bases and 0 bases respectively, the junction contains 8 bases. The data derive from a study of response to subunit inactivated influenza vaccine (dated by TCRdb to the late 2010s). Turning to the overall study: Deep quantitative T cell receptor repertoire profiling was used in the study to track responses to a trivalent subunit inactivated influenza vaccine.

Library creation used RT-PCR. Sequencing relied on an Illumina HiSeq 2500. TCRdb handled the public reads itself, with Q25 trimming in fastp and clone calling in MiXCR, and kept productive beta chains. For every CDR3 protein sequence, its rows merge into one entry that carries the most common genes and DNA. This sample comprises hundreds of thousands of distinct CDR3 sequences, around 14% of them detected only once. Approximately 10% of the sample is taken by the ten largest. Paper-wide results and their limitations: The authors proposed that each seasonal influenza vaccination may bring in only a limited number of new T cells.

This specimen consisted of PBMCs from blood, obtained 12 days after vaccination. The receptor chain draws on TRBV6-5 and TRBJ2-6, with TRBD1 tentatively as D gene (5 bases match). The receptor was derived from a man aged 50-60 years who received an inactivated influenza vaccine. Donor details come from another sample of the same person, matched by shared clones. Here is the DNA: TGTGCCAGCAGTTACCAGGGCCGCTCTGGGGCCAACGTCCTGACTTTC. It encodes CASSYQGRSGANVLTF.